The sequence of this TCR beta chain was determined in a study of T cells after yellow fever vaccination. V dropped 2 bases and J dropped 1 base, with 8 bases sitting between them. This CDR3 comprises 14 residues. This clonotype was recorded at least ten times. TCRdb re-called the 5' RACE reads through MiXCR, storing one row per CDR3 protein. The sample contains about 150,000 distinct CDR3 sequences, about 6% of which appear only once. This clonotype was sampled from a man aged 18-30 years who received the YFV17D yellow fever vaccine. The chain employs TRBV12-3 or TRBV12-4 and TRBJ1-1; D gene uncertain. The starting material was CD4+ T cells sorted from PBMCs, obtained on the day of the first yellow fever vaccination. CDR3 region: CASSLQDSNTEAFF. CDR3 bases: TGTGCCAGCAGTTTACAGGATTCGAACACTGAAGCTTTCTTT.